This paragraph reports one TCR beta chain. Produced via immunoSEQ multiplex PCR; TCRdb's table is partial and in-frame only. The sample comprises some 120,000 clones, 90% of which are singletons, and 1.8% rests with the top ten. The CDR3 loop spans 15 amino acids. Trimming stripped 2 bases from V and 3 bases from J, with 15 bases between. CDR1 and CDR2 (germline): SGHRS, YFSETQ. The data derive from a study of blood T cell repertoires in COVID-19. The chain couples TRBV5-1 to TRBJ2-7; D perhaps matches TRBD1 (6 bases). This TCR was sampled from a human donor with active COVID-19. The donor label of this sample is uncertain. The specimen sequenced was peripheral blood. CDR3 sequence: CASSFDRKVGYEQYF. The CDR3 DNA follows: TGCGCCAGCAGCTTTGACAGGAAAGTAGGCTACGAGCAGTACTTC.